The 4 T cell receptor beta chains given below trace back to one sample, sequenced in a study of cytomegalovirus exposure and HLA in healthy donors listed by TCRdb under 2017. Libraries came from the immunoSEQ multiplex PCR assay. The multiplex PCR relied on a mix of 60 forward primers for TCR Vbeta segments and 13 reverse primers for TCR Jbeta segments. TCRdb obtained this table from immuneACCESS and retained in-frame rearrangements with V and J assigned. These tables miss some clones; where compared with another copy, unresolved V genes account for less than half of the shortfall, and the remainder is unexplained. The sample table contains 74,000 or so clones; only one count was recorded for 79% of them. Around 21% of the sample comes from the top ten. The sequenced material came from PBMCs. These receptors were taken from a woman between 40 and 55 years old in good health and CMV-seropositive.

This clone was seen a few times. The rearrangement joins TRBV19 to TRBJ1-5, with TRBD1 matching over 7 bases. Germline CDR1 reads LNHDA; CDR2 reads SQIVND (reference sequence). The CDR3 runs to 14 residues. Germline trimming cut 6 bases from V and 8 bases from J; bases unmatched to any gene: 10. CDR3 DNA: TGTGCCAGTAGGATCTTAGGGGGCTGGAAGCCCCAGCATTTT. Protein: CASRILGGWKPQHF. Variable domain in full (rest from reference TRBV19 and TRBJ1-5): DGGITQSPKYLFRKEGQNVTLSCEQNLNHDAMYWYRQDPGQGLRLIYYSQIVNDFQKGDIAEGYSVSREKKESFPLTVTSAQKNPTAFYLCASRILGGWKPQHFGDGTRLSIL.

The V gene is TRBV28, the J gene TRBJ1-5; weak D call: TRBD1 (6 bases). Trimming pared 8 bases from V and 2 bases from J, leaving 7 bases between. Germline CDR1 is MDHEN and CDR2 is SYDVKM. The CDR3 contains 12 residues. CDR3 sequence reads: CASWTGNQPQHF. The CDR3, as DNA: TGTGCCAGCTGGACAGGCAATCAGCCCCAGCATTTT.

The CDR3 nucleotides read TGTGCCTGGAGTGGGTCAGCAGGGTCGCTGACCCAGTACTTC. Protein sequence: CAWSGSAGSLTQYF. The rearrangement links TRBV30 to TRBJ2-5; D may be TRBD1 (5 bases). Between the trimmed V and J ends, which lost 1 base and 7 bases, there was a span of 16 bases. The length of the CDR3 is 14 residues. Germline loops: CDR1 GTSNPN, CDR2 SVGIG (reference sequence). Filled out from reference TRBV30 and TRBJ2-5, the complete variable domain reads SQTIHQWPATLVQPVGSPLSLECTVEGTSNPNLYWYRQAAGRGLQLLFYSVGIGQISSEVPQNLSASRPQDRQFILSSKKLLLSDSGFYLCAWSGSAGSLTQYFGPGTRLLVL.

This chain uses TRBV5-6 with TRBJ2-2; 9 bases are a match to TRBD2. This CDR3 comprises 17 residues. Trimming took 0 bases from V and 1 from J; bases not matched to a gene: 4. The germline gives CDR1 SGHDT, CDR2 YYEEEE. DNA of the CDR3: TGTGCCAGCAGCTTGGTGGTTAGCGGGGGGAACACCGGGGAGCTGTTTTTT. Translated, it gives CASSLVVSGGNTGELFF.